These 28 T cell receptor beta chains were sequenced from one sample in a study of OX40 agonist ivuxolimab in advanced cancers. Profiled with immunoSEQ multiplex PCR; TCRdb holds only in-frame clones, not every one. The data show tens of thousands of clones, 90% seen once. Sequencing was performed on CD4+ or CD8+ T cells sorted from blood, taken in a trial of the OX40 agonist ivuxolimab. These receptors were obtained from an adult with an advanced solid tumor such as melanoma, head and neck, liver or kidney cancer.

This clone came up a few times. This chain connects TRBV7-2 to TRBJ1-2; D not certain. V was pared by 0 bases and J by 1 base, with 0 bases between. CDR3 length: 12 amino acids. Germline assignment: CDR1 SGHTA and CDR2 FQGNSA. DNA for the CDR3: TGTGCCAGCAGCTTAGCTAACTATGGCTACACCTTC. As protein: CASSLANYGYTF.

V is TRBV7-9 and J is TRBJ2-7, with D uncertain. Looked up from germline, CDR1 is SEHNR and CDR2 is FQNEAQ (reference sequence). The V end lost 1 base, the J end lost 5 bases, and 6 bases lay between the germline ends. This CDR3 comprises 12 residues. The CDR3 bases are TGTGCCAGCAGCTTAGATATTCACGAGCAGTACTTC. This gives the protein CASSLDIHEQYF.

This rearrangement joins TRBV19 to TRBJ1-1; tentative D call: TRBD1 (5 bases). V dropped 6 bases and J dropped 5 bases, with 16 bases sitting between them. The CDR3 is 14 residues long. Germline V gene data show CDR1 as LNHDA and CDR2 as SQIVND (reference sequence). Written as DNA, the CDR3 is TGTGCCAGTAGACCGATTGGGGGTAGGACTGAAGCTTTCTTT. As protein: CASRPIGGRTEAFF. The complete variable domain, with remaining parts taken from reference TRBV19 and TRBJ1-1, reads DGGITQSPKYLFRKEGQNVTLSCEQNLNHDAMYWYRQDPGQGLRLIYYSQIVNDFQKGDIAEGYSVSREKKESFPLTVTSAQKNPTAFYLCASRPIGGRTEAFFGQGTRLTVV.

The rearrangement links TRBV5-4 to TRBJ2-1; perhaps TRBD2 as D (6 bases). The CDR3 covers 14 residues. Germline V gene sequence: CDR1 SGHNT, CDR2 YYREEE (reference sequence). Deletions cut 0 bases from V and 12 bases from J, with 16 bases between. The CDR3 coding sequence is TGTGCCAGCAGCTTGGCCGTGCCATCGGAGGGGCAGTTCTTC. Translated: CASSLAVPSEGQFF.

The V gene is TRBV2, the J gene TRBJ2-5, with D possibly matching TRBD1 (6 bases). This CDR3 contains 15 residues. The germline gives CDR1 SNHLY, CDR2 FYNNEI. The V end lost 5 bases, the J end lost 2 bases, and 15 bases lay between the germline ends. CDR3 sequence: CASSSPLGGQETQYF. For the CDR3, the DNA is TGTGCCAGCAGTTCTCCCTTAGGGGGACAAGAGACCCAGTACTTC. The full variable domain, its missing parts supplied by reference TRBV2 and TRBJ2-5, is EPEVTQTPSHQVTQMGQEVILRCVPISNHLYFYWYRQILGQKVEFLVSFYNNEISEKSEIFDDQFSVERPDGSNFTLKIRSTKLEDSAMYFCASSSPLGGQETQYFGPGTRLLVL.

The rearrangement uses TRBV10-1 and TRBJ2-1; unclear D gene. V was cut by 2 bases and J by 5 bases, with 10 bases left in between. Germline-derived CDR1 and CDR2 are WNHNN and SYGVQD (reference sequence). The CDR3 consists of 14 residues. The CDR3 here is CASSEDIMNNEQFF. The CDR3, as DNA: TGCGCCAGCAGTGAGGACATAATGAACAATGAGCAGTTCTTC.

The genes are TRBV18 and TRBJ2-7, with 8 bases lining up with TRBD1. V was clipped by 3 bases and J by 3 bases; unmatched bases: 7. The length of the CDR3 is 15 residues. Germline assignment: CDR1 KGHSH and CDR2 LQKENI. The CDR3 here is CASSPGQDLRYEQYF. Written as DNA, the CDR3 is TGTGCCAGCTCACCGGGACAGGACCTACGCTACGAGCAGTACTTC.

The V and J genes are TRBV18 and TRBJ1-2, with D perhaps TRBD1 (5 bases). The CDR3 covers 14 residues. The V end lost 6 bases, the J end lost 2 bases, and 13 bases lay between the germline ends. Germline values: CDR1 KGHSH, CDR2 LQKENI. This CDR3 is CASSGRGANYGYTF. CDR3 in DNA: TGTGCCAGCTCGGGGAGAGGGGCCAACTATGGCTACACCTTC.

This chain links TRBV18 with TRBJ1-4, with no clear D. Between the trimmed V and J ends, which lost 1 base and 3 bases, there was a span of 15 bases. The CDR3 consists of 17 residues. CDR1 is KGHSH and CDR2 is LQKENI in the germline V gene. The CDR3 loop is CASSPRQEGGSNEKLFF. The CDR3 nucleotides read TGTGCCAGCTCACCACGGCAAGAAGGAGGGTCTAATGAAAAACTGTTTTTT.

The chain recombines TRBV6-1 with TRBJ1-4; the D gene is possibly TRBD1 (5 bases). Looked up from germline, CDR1 is MNHNS and CDR2 is SASEGT. This CDR3 has 15 amino acids. Trimming shortened V by 2 bases and J by 4 bases, and 11 bases separated the two germline ends. CDR3 region: CASSELGTFNEKLFF. In nucleotides, the CDR3 is TGTGCCAGCAGTGAACTTGGGACCTTTAATGAAAAACTGTTTTTT.

There are a few counts of this clone. The chain couples TRBV6-1 to TRBJ2-3, with D perhaps matching TRBD1 or TRBD2 (5 bases each). This CDR3 contains 14 residues. V was shortened by 7 bases and J by 4 bases, with 15 bases between the two germline ends. Germline V CDR1 and CDR2: MNHNS, SASEGT. CDR3: CASTQRDGSDTQYF. CDR3 bases: TGTGCCAGCACCCAAAGGGACGGTTCAGATACGCAGTATTTT.

The rearrangement joins TRBV5-8 to TRBJ2-5; D gene unclear. CDR3 length equals 12 residues. Trimming took 1 base from V and 5 from J, leaving 6 bases between them. Germline-derived CDR1 and CDR2 are SGHTS and YDEGEE. The CDR3 sequence: CASSLIWETQYF. DNA for the CDR3: TGTGCCAGCAGCTTGATTTGGGAGACCCAGTACTTC.

The chain employs TRBV5-6 and TRBJ2-7; 8 bases map to TRBD2. The CDR3 extends over 14 amino acids. V lost 8 bases to trimming and J lost 2 bases; unmatched junction nucleotides: 9. In germline, CDR1 is SGHDT, CDR2 YYEEEE. The CDR3 reads CASAGSGGAYEQYF. The CDR3 DNA reads as TGTGCCAGTGCGGGGTCGGGGGGGGCCTACGAGCAGTACTTC.

The gene calls are TRBV28 and TRBJ1-5; tentative D call: TRBD1 (6 bases). Germline V gene sequence: CDR1 MDHEN, CDR2 SYDVKM. The V gene lost 10 bases and the J gene lost 2 bases, with 18 bases spanning the gap. The length of the CDR3 is 15 residues. CDR3 residues: CATLLGGYGNQPQHF. CDR3 sequence (DNA): TGTGCCACCCTTCTGGGGGGCTATGGCAATCAGCCCCAGCATTTT.

This clone was detected once. The chain carries TRBV11-2 and TRBJ2-3; tentatively, D is TRBD1 or TRBD2 (7 bases each). The V gene's germline CDR1 is SGHAT and CDR2 FQNNGV. CDR3 length: 18 amino acids. V was clipped by 3 bases and J by 3 bases, with 22 bases between them. In DNA form, the CDR3 reads TGTGCCAGCAGCTTGCAACAAGACAGGGCCGGGGGGACAGATACGCAGTATTTT. It encodes CASSLQQDRAGGTDTQYF.

The rearrangement uses TRBV6-1 and TRBJ1-2; no clear D. The CDR3 runs to 12 residues. V was pared by 2 bases and J by 4 bases, with 5 bases between. CDR1 is MNHNS, CDR2 SASEGT, per germline. The CDR3 here is CASSENLYGYTF. The CDR3 region has the DNA TGTGCCAGCAGTGAAAATCTCTATGGCTACACCTTC.

The chain employs TRBV15 and TRBJ2-5; TRBD2 matches 7 bases. The CDR3 is 16 amino acids. CDR1 is LNHNV and CDR2 is YYDKDF in the germline V gene (reference sequence). V gave up 4 bases and J gave up 7 bases; unmatched junction bases: 15. CDR3 sequence: CATSIPSGNGLGTQYF. As DNA, the CDR3 is TGTGCCACCAGCATCCCCAGCGGGAATGGTTTAGGGACCCAGTACTTC.

The chain combines TRBV5-1 with TRBJ1-4; D perhaps matches TRBD1 (5 bases). The germline V gene has CDR1 SGHRS and CDR2 YFSETQ. Deletions cut 3 bases from V and 5 bases from J, with 11 bases between. The CDR3 contains 14 residues. The CDR3 DNA reads TGCGCCAGCAGCTCCGGGACGGTAAATGAAAAACTGTTTTTT. Protein product: CASSSGTVNEKLFF.

The chain has TRBV14 and TRBJ1-6; D ambiguous. Trimming left V 7 bases short and J 10 bases short, with 14 bases between. This CDR3 region has 13 residues. Germline lookup yields CDR1 SGHDN and CDR2 FVKESK. CDR3 in DNA: TGTGCCAGCAACGACAATTCTGGATCACCCCTCCACTTT. It codes for CASNDNSGSPLHF.

V usage is TRBV5-1 and J usage is TRBJ2-7; TRBD1 is a possible D gene (6 bases). Germline V gene data show CDR1 as SGHRS and CDR2 as YFSETQ. V shed 4 bases and J shed 2 bases, with 10 bases lying between them. The CDR3 sequence is 13 residues long. This CDR3 is CASSKTGPYEQYF. As DNA, the CDR3 is TGCGCCAGCAGCAAGACAGGTCCCTACGAGCAGTACTTC.

The rearrangement joins TRBV4-1 to TRBJ1-6; TRBD1 matches 8 bases. With 4 bases clipped from V and 2 bases from J, the junction kept 16 bases outside the gene matches. CDR1 is MGHRA, CDR2 YSYEKL, per germline. The CDR3 extends over 20 amino acids. The CDR3 sequence: CASSLGQGANRNPYNSPLHF. The CDR3 DNA follows: TGCGCCAGCAGCCTTGGACAGGGCGCGAACCGAAACCCCTATAATTCACCCCTCCACTTT.

J is TRBJ1-1 and V is TRBV4-1, with unresolved D. Germline lookup yields CDR1 MGHRA and CDR2 YSYEKL. The V end was cut by 1 base, the J end by 0 bases, with 15 bases between. The length of the CDR3 is 17 residues. In nucleotides, the CDR3 is TGCGCCAGCAGCCAAGGGACCGCTAACCCCATGAACACTGAAGCTTTCTTT. Protein product: CASSQGTANPMNTEAFF.

The V call is TRBV28, the J call TRBJ2-7, with TRBD2 identical over 14 bases. V was pared by 5 bases and J by 12 bases, with 9 bases of the junction left unmatched. This CDR3 is built from 14 residues. The V gene's germline CDR1 is MDHEN and CDR2 SYDVKM. CDR3 loop: CASSPGTSGSGRYF. In DNA form, the CDR3 reads TGTGCCAGCAGTCCCGGGACTAGCGGGAGTGGGCGGTACTTC.

The chain has TRBV2 and TRBJ2-7; 9 bases are a match to TRBD1. CDR1 and CDR2 (germline): SNHLY, FYNNEI. CDR3 length equals 13 residues. The J segment lost 2 bases and the V segment lost 8 bases, leaving 4 bases of the junction unmatched. CDR3 DNA: TGTGCCAGCCTGGACAGGGGAGCCTACGAGCAGTACTTC. This gives the protein CASLDRGAYEQYF.

The V and J genes are TRBV9 and TRBJ2-4; D is ambiguous. The germline CDR1 and CDR2 sequences are SGDLS and YYNGEE. The CDR3 has 14 residues. V was clipped by 6 bases and J by 4 bases, with 14 bases between them. The CDR3 reads CASNSGNSKNIQYF. CDR3 DNA: TGTGCCAGCAATAGTGGTAACAGTAAAAACATTCAGTACTTC.

The genes are TRBV10-3 and TRBJ1-3, with a tentative D call TRBD1 (6 bases). The CDR3 spans 16 residues. Germline CDR1 reads ENHRY; CDR2 reads SYGVKD. Between the trimmed V and J ends, which lost 6 bases and 0 bases, there was a span of 15 bases. The CDR3: CAIRPTGQHSGNTIYF. The CDR3 DNA reads TGTGCCATCAGACCAACGGGACAACACTCTGGAAACACCATATATTTT.

CDR3 DNA sequence: TGTGCCAGCAGTTCCGCCGGACAGGGTGGTCAAGAGACCCAGTACTTC. It yields the protein CASSSAGQGGQETQYF. V usage is TRBV28 and J usage is TRBJ2-5; 8 bases map to TRBD1. Germline lookup yields CDR1 MDHEN and CDR2 SYDVKM. The ends lost 4 bases at V and 2 bases at J; junction bases unmatched: 9. CDR3 length: 16 residues.

DNA of the CDR3: TGTGCCAGTGTGGCGCGGACTCACACCGGGGAGCTGTTTTTT. It encodes CASVARTHTGELFF. The rearrangement links TRBV19 to TRBJ2-2, with a tentative D call TRBD2 (5 bases). There are 14 residues in the CDR3. Germline loops: CDR1 LNHDA, CDR2 SQIVND (reference sequence). V was cut by 8 bases and J by 3 bases, with 13 bases left in between.